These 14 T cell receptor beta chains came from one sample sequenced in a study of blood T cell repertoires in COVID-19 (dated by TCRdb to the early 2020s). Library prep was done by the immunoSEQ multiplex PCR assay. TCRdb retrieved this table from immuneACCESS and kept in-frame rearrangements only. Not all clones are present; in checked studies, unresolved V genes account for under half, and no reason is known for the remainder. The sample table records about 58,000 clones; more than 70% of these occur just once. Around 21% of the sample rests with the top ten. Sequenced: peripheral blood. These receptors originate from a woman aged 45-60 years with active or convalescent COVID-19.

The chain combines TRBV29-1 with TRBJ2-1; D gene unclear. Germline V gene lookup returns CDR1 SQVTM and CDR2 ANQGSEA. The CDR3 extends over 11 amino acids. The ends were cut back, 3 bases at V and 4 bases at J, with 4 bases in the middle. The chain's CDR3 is CSVDRYNEQFF. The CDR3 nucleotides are TGCAGCGTTGATCGGTACAATGAGCAGTTCTTC.

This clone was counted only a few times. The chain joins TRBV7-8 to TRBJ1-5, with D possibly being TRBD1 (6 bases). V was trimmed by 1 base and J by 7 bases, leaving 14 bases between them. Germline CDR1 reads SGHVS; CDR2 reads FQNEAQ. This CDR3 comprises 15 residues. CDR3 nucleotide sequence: TGTGCCAGCAGCTTAGGGACAGTGAAAAGGCAGCCCCAGCATTTT. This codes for CASSLGTVKRQPQHF.

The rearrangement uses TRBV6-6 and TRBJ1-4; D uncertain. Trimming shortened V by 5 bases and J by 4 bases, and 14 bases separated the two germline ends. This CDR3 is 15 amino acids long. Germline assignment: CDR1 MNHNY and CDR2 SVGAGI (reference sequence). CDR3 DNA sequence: TGTGCCAGCAGTCCCAGAGGGTCTGGTAATGAAAAACTGTTTTTT. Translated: CASSPRGSGNEKLFF.

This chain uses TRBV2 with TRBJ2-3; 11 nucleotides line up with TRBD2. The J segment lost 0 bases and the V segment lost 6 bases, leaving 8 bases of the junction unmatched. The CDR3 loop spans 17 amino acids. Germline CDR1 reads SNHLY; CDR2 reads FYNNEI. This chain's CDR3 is CASRGGTSGSSTDTQYF. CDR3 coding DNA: TGTGCCAGCAGGGGAGGGACTAGCGGTTCTAGCACAGATACGCAGTATTTT.

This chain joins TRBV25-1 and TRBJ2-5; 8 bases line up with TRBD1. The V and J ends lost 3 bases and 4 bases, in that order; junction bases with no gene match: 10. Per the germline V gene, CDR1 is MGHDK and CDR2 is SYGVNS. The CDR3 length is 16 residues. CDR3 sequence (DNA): TGTGCCAGCAGTGACCCCGGGACAGGAGGGGGAGAGACCCAGTACTTC. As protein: CASSDPGTGGGETQYF.

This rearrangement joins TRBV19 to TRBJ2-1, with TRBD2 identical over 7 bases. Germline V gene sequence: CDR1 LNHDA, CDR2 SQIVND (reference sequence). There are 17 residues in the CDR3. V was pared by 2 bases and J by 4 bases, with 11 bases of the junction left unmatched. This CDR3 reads CASSIPYGGRGYNEQFF. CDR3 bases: TGTGCCAGTAGTATACCCTACGGCGGGAGAGGGTACAATGAGCAGTTCTTC.

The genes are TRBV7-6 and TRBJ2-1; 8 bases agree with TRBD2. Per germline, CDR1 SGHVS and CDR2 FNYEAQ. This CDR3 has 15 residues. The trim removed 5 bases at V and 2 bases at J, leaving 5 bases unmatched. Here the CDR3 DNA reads TGTGCCAGCAGCCGCGGGACTAGTACCTACAATGAGCAGTTCTTC. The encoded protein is CASSRGTSTYNEQFF.

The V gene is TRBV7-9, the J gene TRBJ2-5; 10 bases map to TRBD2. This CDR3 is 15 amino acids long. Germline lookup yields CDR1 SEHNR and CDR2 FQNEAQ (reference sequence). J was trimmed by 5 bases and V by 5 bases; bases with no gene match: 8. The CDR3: CASSPKREGFETQYF. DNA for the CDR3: TGTGCCAGCAGCCCCAAGCGGGAGGGTTTCGAGACCCAGTACTTC.

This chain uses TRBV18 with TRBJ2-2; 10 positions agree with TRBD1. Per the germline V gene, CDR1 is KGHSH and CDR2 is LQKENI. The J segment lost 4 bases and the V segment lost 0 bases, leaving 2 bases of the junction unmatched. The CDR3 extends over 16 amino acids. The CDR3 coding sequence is TGTGCCAGCTCACCACCAGGACAGGGGGTCACCGGGGAGCTGTTTTTT. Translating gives CASSPPGQGVTGELFF.

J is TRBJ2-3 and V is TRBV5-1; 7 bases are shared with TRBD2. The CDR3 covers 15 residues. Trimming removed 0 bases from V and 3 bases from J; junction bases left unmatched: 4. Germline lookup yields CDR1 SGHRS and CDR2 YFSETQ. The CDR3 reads CASSLGGSMTDTQYF. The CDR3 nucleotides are TGCGCCAGCAGCTTGGGCGGGAGCATGACAGATACGCAGTATTTT.

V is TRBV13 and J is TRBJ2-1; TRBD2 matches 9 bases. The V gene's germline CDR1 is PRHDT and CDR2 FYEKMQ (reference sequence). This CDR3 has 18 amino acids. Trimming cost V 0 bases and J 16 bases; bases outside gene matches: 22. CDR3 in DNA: TGTGCCAGCAGCTTAGGCCTAAAGGCTAGCGGCCCGCGGGGGGGGAAATTCTTC. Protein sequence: CASSLGLKASGPRGGKFF.

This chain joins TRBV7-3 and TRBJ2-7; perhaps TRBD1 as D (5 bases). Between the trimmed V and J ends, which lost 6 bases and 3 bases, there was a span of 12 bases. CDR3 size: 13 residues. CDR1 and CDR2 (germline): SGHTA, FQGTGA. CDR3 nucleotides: TGTGCCAGCAGTCAGGGTCGACACTACGAGCAGTACTTC. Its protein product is CASSQGRHYEQYF.

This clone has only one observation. CDR3 nucleotides: TGTGCCTGGAGTGGCCGGGACAGCTATGGCTACACCTTC. It specifies CAWSGRDSYGYTF. This chain links TRBV30 with TRBJ1-2, with 7 positions matching TRBD1. Germline-derived CDR1 and CDR2 are GTSNPN and SVGIG (reference sequence). The CDR3 is 13 residues long. Trimming removed 1 base from V and 4 bases from J; junction bases left unmatched: 3.

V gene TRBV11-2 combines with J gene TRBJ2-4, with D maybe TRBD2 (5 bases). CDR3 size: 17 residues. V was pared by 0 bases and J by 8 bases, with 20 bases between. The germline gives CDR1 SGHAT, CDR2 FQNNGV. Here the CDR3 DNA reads TGTGCCAGCAGCTTAGACTTTACAAGAGGGAGTGAAGACATTCAGTACTTC. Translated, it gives CASSLDFTRGSEDIQYF. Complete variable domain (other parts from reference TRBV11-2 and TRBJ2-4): EAGVAQSPRYKIIEKRQSVAFWCNPISGHATLYWYQQILGQGPKLLIQFQNNGVVDDSQLPKDRFSAERLKGVDSTLKIQPAKLEDSAVYLCASSLDFTRGSEDIQYFGAGTRLSVL.